The 24 T cell receptor beta chains in this list originate from one sample, sequenced in a study of blood T cells in healthy people across ages. Next came a second PCR, run for roughly 6 to 11 cycles, which used a sample-barcoded 5' primer along with a J-beta primer mix. TCRdb analysed the 5' RACE reads with MiXCR anew, one entry per CDR3 protein. The sample shows about 290,000 distinct CDR3 sequences, roughly 26% of them seen only once. Sequencing was carried out using blood. All receptors derive from a woman in her 70s in good health.

The table lists this clonotype with a few counts. V usage is TRBV9 and J usage is TRBJ2-1; 9 bases line up with TRBD1. With V trimmed by 4 bases and J by 4 bases, 6 bases remained unmatched. The CDR3 length is 15 residues. The germline gives CDR1 SGDLS, CDR2 YYNGEE. In DNA, the CDR3 is TGTGCCAGCAGCACCCGGGACAGGGTTTACAATGAGCAGTTCTTC. Amino acids: CASSTRDRVYNEQFF.

This clonotype was detected only a few times. V is TRBV7-9 and J is TRBJ2-5; D might be TRBD1 (8 bases). Trimming removed 5 bases from V and 3 bases from J, with 16 bases in between. Germline lookup yields CDR1 SEHNR and CDR2 FQNEAQ (reference sequence). The CDR3 is 15 residues long. CDR3 residues: CASSHWTGREETQYF. In DNA form, the CDR3 reads TGTGCCAGCAGCCATTGGACAGGGAGGGAAGAGACCCAGTACTTC.

V is TRBV2 and J is TRBJ2-5, with D possibly matching TRBD2 (7 bases). The DNA end favors TRBJ2-7, so the J call may be wrong. In germline, CDR1 is SNHLY, CDR2 FYNNEI. This CDR3 is built from 14 residues. CDR3 loop: CASFLGGAGSEQYF. The CDR3 DNA sequence: TGTGCCAGCTTCTTGGGGGGGGCGGGCTCCGAGCAGTACTTC.

This clonotype was observed a few times. The chain couples TRBV6-6 to TRBJ1-3; D gene ambiguous. The V end lost 5 bases, the J end lost 4 bases, and 12 bases lay between the germline ends. The germline V gene encodes CDR1 MNHNY and CDR2 SVGAGI (reference sequence). The CDR3 loop spans 14 amino acids. The CDR3 region is CASSAGEGGNTIYF. The CDR3 bases are TGTGCCAGCAGTGCCGGAGAGGGCGGAAACACCATATATTTT.

V is TRBV6-5 and J is TRBJ2-5; 8 bases are a match to TRBD1. V was clipped by 2 bases and J by 5 bases; unmatched bases: 10. CDR1 is MNHEY and CDR2 is SVGAGI in the germline V gene. The CDR3 contains 16 residues. The CDR3 protein is CASSYQGQGALETQYF. The CDR3 DNA follows: TGTGCCAGCAGTTACCAGGGGCAGGGGGCTTTGGAGACCCAGTACTTC.

This clonotype turned up a few times. V and J are TRBV20-1 and TRBJ2-5; D might be TRBD2 (6 bases). Trimming stripped 4 bases from V and 1 base from J, with 10 bases between. This CDR3 region has 13 residues. Germline CDR1 is DFQATT and CDR2 is SNEGSKA (reference sequence). The CDR3 spells CSATRDFQETQYF. CDR3 nucleotides: TGCAGTGCTACTCGGGACTTCCAAGAGACCCAGTACTTC.

The chain recombines TRBV20-1 with TRBJ2-4; 7 positions match TRBD2. The CDR3 is made up of 16 amino acids. V gave up 0 bases and J gave up 8 bases; unmatched junction bases: 13. Per germline, CDR1 DFQATT and CDR2 SNEGSKA (reference sequence). The CDR3 here is CSARDWGGPNMDIQYF. The CDR3 nucleotides read TGCAGTGCTAGAGATTGGGGAGGGCCCAACATGGACATTCAGTACTTC.

CDR3 in amino acids: CASTLGNTDTQYF. CDR3 in DNA: TGTGCCAGCACCCTAGGGAACACAGATACGCAGTATTTT. This rearrangement joins TRBV5-6 to TRBJ2-3; no definite D call. The CDR3 sequence is 13 residues long. Trimming removed 6 bases at V and 2 bases at J, with 10 bases between. CDR1 and CDR2 from the germline V gene are SGHDT and YYEEEE.

The sample holds many counts of this clonotype. The chain has TRBV2 and TRBJ2-6, with no clear D. CDR3 length equals 16 residues. Deletions cut 2 bases from V and 4 bases from J, with 12 bases between. Germline CDR1 reads SNHLY; CDR2 reads FYNNEI. The CDR3 protein is CASSELRPSGANVLTF. The DNA for the CDR3 is TGTGCCAGCAGTGAATTGAGGCCCTCGGGGGCCAACGTCCTGACTTTC. The full variable domain, completed using reference TRBV2 and TRBJ2-6, is EPEVTQTPSHQVTQMGQEVILRCVPISNHLYFYWYRQILGQKVEFLVSFYNNEISEKSEIFDDQFSVERPDGSNFTLKIRSTKLEDSAMYFCASSELRPSGANVLTFGAGSRLTVL.

This rearrangement joins TRBV3-1 to TRBJ1-6, with D possibly TRBD1 on 6 matching bases. This CDR3 comprises 13 residues. The V end lost 2 bases, the J end lost 10 bases, and 9 bases lay between the germline ends. CDR1 is LGHDT, CDR2 YNNKEL, per germline (reference sequence). CDR3 sequence (DNA): TGTGCCAGCAGCCAAACCCAGGGGTCACCCCTCCACTTT. Its protein is CASSQTQGSPLHF.

Notes on this clonotype: At one of its ends the junction is not consistent with the germline gene, which may arise from a read error. The chain has TRBV11-2 and TRBJ2-7, with D maybe TRBD2 (6 bases). The CDR3 runs to 15 residues. Germline V gene lookup returns CDR1 SGHAT and CDR2 FQNNGV. CDR3 residues: CASSPLGGAPYEQHF. Here the CDR3 DNA reads TGTGCCAGCAGCCCCCTCGGAGGGGCCCCCTACGAGCAGCACTTC.

This clonotype turned up a few times. This rearrangement joins TRBV3-1 to TRBJ2-5; D might be TRBD1 (6 bases). The J call may be wrong; the DNA end is better matched by TRBJ2-7. The CDR3 length is 12 residues. Germline CDR1 is LGHDT and CDR2 is YNNKEL (reference sequence). In nucleotides, the CDR3 is TGTGCCAGCAGCCAAGTAGGGGGCGAGCAGTACTTC. This gives the protein CASSQVGGEQYF.

This clonotype appeared many times. The V call is TRBV29-1, the J call TRBJ2-4; 8 bases align to TRBD2. After removal of 5 bases from V and 0 bases from J, the junction contained 0 bases not matched to a gene. Germline V gene lookup returns CDR1 SQVTM and CDR2 ANQGSEA. The CDR3 runs to 13 residues. This CDR3 is CSVSGRAKNIQYF. CDR3 DNA sequence: TGCAGCGTTAGCGGGAGAGCCAAAAACATTCAGTACTTC. Full variable domain (outside the CDR3, taken from reference TRBV29-1 and TRBJ2-4): SAVISQKPSRDICQRGTSLTIQCQVDSQVTMMFWYRQQPGQSLTLIATANQGSEATYESGFVIDKFPISRPNLTFSTLTVSNMSPEDSSIYLCSVSGRAKNIQYFGAGTRLSVL.

The DNA for the CDR3 is TGTGCCAGCAGTTTAACCCCCGGGGGAAAAAGCACTGAAGCTTTCTTT. Amino acids: CASSLTPGGKSTEAFF. V is TRBV27 and J is TRBJ1-1; perhaps TRBD1 as D (5 bases). Per the germline V gene, CDR1 is MNHEY and CDR2 is SMNVEV (reference sequence). V was cut by 2 bases and J by 4 bases, with 17 bases left in between. The CDR3 has 16 amino acids.

The table lists this clonotype with many counts. The rearrangement joins TRBV29-1 to TRBJ2-5; D is unresolved. The CDR3 contains 13 residues. Germline CDR1 reads SQVTM; CDR2 reads ANQGSEA. V was shortened by 4 bases and J by 4 bases, with 13 bases between the two germline ends. CDR3 nucleotide sequence: TGCAGCGTTGTCCCCAGTATTGGAGAGACCCAGTACTTC. This encodes CSVVPSIGETQYF.

In its sample, this clonotype was seen once. This chain uses TRBV9 with TRBJ1-1, with D possibly matching TRBD1 (6 bases). The germline V gene has CDR1 SGDLS and CDR2 YYNGEE. The CDR3 runs to 17 residues. V was pared by 1 base and J by 3 bases, with 19 bases between. The chain's CDR3 is CASSVSTSGGLDTEAFF. CDR3 in DNA: TGTGCCAGCAGCGTATCAACATCGGGGGGGCTTGACACTGAAGCTTTCTTT.

The V call is TRBV29-1, the J call TRBJ1-5; no definite D call. The CDR3 runs 15 residues. V lost 4 bases, J lost 2 bases, and 15 bases lay in between. The germline V gene has CDR1 SQVTM and CDR2 ANQGSEA. This CDR3 reads CSVAEGLKGNQPQHF. The CDR3 bases are TGCAGCGTTGCCGAGGGTCTAAAGGGCAATCAGCCCCAGCATTTT.

The V and J genes are TRBV15 and TRBJ1-1; D not resolved. Germline loops: CDR1 LNHNV, CDR2 YYDKDF (reference sequence). The ends were cut back, 0 bases at V and 3 bases at J, with 14 bases in the middle. CDR3 size: 16 residues. The CDR3 DNA sequence: TGTGCCACCAGCAGAGATAGTTGGGAGCTTTACACTGAAGCTTTCTTT. Protein product: CATSRDSWELYTEAFF. Supplemented by reference TRBV15 and TRBJ1-1, the full variable domain reads DAMVIQNPRYQVTQFGKPVTLSCSQTLNHNVMYWYQQKSSQAPKLLFHYYDKDFNNEADTPDNFQSRRPNTSFCFLDIRSPGLGDTAMYLCATSRDSWELYTEAFFGQGTRLTVV.

This clonotype showed up just a few times. This chain links TRBV18 with TRBJ1-6; D gene uncertain. The CDR3 extends over 15 amino acids. V was shortened by 2 bases and J by 7 bases, with 12 bases between the two germline ends. Germline V gene lookup returns CDR1 KGHSH and CDR2 LQKENI. The DNA of the CDR3 is TGTGCCAGCTCACCAGGGAACCAAGGGAATTCACCCCTCCACTTT. Translation: CASSPGNQGNSPLHF.

The rearrangement links TRBV28 to TRBJ1-5, with D perhaps matching TRBD1 (6 bases). Trimming took off 5 bases at V and 7 bases at J, with 15 bases between the two ends. Germline V CDR1 and CDR2: MDHEN, SYDVKM. This CDR3 has 14 residues. CDR3 in DNA: TGTGCCAGCAGTACACAGGGAAGGTGGCAGCCCCAGCATTTT. It yields the protein CASSTQGRWQPQHF.

This CDR3 is CASSLNGNLNYGYTF. The CDR3 DNA reads TGTGCCAGCAGTTTGAACGGCAACCTTAACTATGGCTACACCTTC. The chain recombines TRBV28 with TRBJ1-2; D remains unclear. The ends were cut back, 3 bases at V and 1 base at J, with 12 bases in the middle. Germline lookup yields CDR1 MDHEN and CDR2 SYDVKM. This CDR3 contains 15 residues.

The J gene is TRBJ2-1, the V gene TRBV20-1, with 9 bases that match TRBD2. This CDR3 has 14 amino acids. Trimming at V came to 5 bases and at J to 6 bases, leaving 8 bases not matched to a gene. CDR1 and CDR2 from the germline V gene are DFQATT and SNEGSKA (reference sequence). The CDR3 DNA follows: TGCAGTGCTGACGCCGGGACTAGCTTCAATGAGCAGTTCTTC. This gives the protein CSADAGTSFNEQFF.

This clonotype was counted between two and nine times. This chain connects TRBV24-1 to TRBJ2-5; D remains ambiguous. Trimming stripped 6 bases from V and 0 bases from J, with 7 bases between. CDR1 and CDR2 (germline): KGHDR, SFDVKD. This CDR3 contains 13 residues. The CDR3 reads CATSYRYQETQYF. CDR3 DNA sequence: TGTGCCACCAGTTACCGGTACCAAGAGACCCAGTACTTC.

This clonotype came up a few times. The chain couples TRBV3-1 to TRBJ2-7; TRBD2 agrees at 8 bases. The DNA end is a closer match to TRBJ2-1, so the J assignment may be wrong. This CDR3 spans 15 amino acids. Per the germline V gene, CDR1 is LGHDT and CDR2 is YNNKEL (reference sequence). This chain's CDR3 is CASSQESRLAGEQFF. DNA of the CDR3: TGTGCCAGCAGCCAAGAATCTAGGCTAGCGGGTGAGCAGTTCTTC.